This T cell receptor (beta chain) appears in the sequencing data of a study of blood T cell repertoires in COVID-19. TCRdb's copy holds only in-frame clones and misses some; the assay was immunoSEQ multiplex PCR. Of 150,000 or so clones in the sample, around 84% are singletons; the top ten hold under 2%. CDR1 LGHNA and CDR2 YSLEER come from the germline V gene. The CDR3 covers 15 residues. The J segment lost 3 bases and the V segment lost 1 base, leaving 5 bases of the junction unmatched. Specimen: peripheral blood. The rearrangement joins TRBV4-3 to TRBJ1-2, with 7 nucleotides matching TRBD1. The receptor was derived from an elderly man with acute or convalescent COVID-19. The CDR3 loop is CASSQGGQAYYGYTF. CDR3 DNA: TGCGCCAGCAGCCAAGGAGGACAGGCCTACTATGGCTACACCTTC.